The sequence of this TCR beta chain was determined in a study of T cells after yellow fever vaccination. The ends were cut back, 2 bases at V and 1 base at J, with 5 bases in the middle. CDR1 and CDR2 from the germline V gene are MRHNA and SNTAGT. The CDR3 sequence is 13 residues long. Study-level results: Reappearing after the booster were most of the clones from primary vaccination (roughly 96% CD4, approximately 88% CD8). Abundant bulk-population clonotypes could contaminate the FACS-sorted repertoires. A minor fraction of clonotypes spanned both CD4 and CD8 compartments.

Concerning this clonotype itself: The antigen remains undetermined.

Template-switching 5'RACE yielded the TCR cDNA; a universal primer site and UMIs were added in the process. TCRdb called the 5' RACE reads again in MiXCR, with one record for every CDR3 protein. Here the sample spans 250,000 to 300,000 distinct CDR3 sequences, about 5.2% being singletons. This rearrangement joins TRBV6-4 to TRBJ1-1; D gene unclear. Source: CD4+ T cells sorted from PBMCs, taken on the day of the yellow fever booster vaccination. The sequence derives from a man younger than 35 who received the YFV17D yellow fever vaccine. The CDR3 loop is CASSDQPNTEAFF. The CDR3 nucleotides are TGTGCCAGCAGTGACCAGCCGAACACTGAAGCTTTCTTT.